This entry lists 17 T cell receptor beta chains sequenced from one sample in a study of Tregs in tolerant kidney transplant recipients. The protocol was immunoSEQ multiplex PCR, while the TCRdb copy is restricted to in-frame clones and leaves out a portion. The sample shows about 64,000 clones, roughly 98% of them seen only once. Sequenced here: Tregs from blood, sampled before the transplant. These receptors were collected from a human donor who received a combined kidney and bone marrow transplant.

The V gene is TRBV2, the J gene TRBJ1-1, with TRBD1 matching 7 bases. Looked up from germline, CDR1 is SNHLY and CDR2 is FYNNEI. The CDR3 has 16 residues. J gave up 0 bases and V 3 bases, and 7 bases lay outside the gene matches. The CDR3 reads CASSDRDSLMNTEAFF. The CDR3, as DNA: TGTGCCAGCAGTGATAGGGACAGCCTGATGAACACTGAAGCTTTCTTT.

Only one count was recorded for this clone. The rearrangement uses TRBV7-2 and TRBJ1-5; D is unresolved. CDR3 size: 13 residues. Trimming removed 0 bases at V and 7 bases at J, with 7 bases between. Germline V gene lookup returns CDR1 SGHTA and CDR2 FQGNSA. The CDR3: CASSLAGIQPQHF. The CDR3, as DNA: TGTGCCAGCAGCTTAGCCGGGATCCAGCCCCAGCATTTT.

The rearrangement links TRBV7-2 to TRBJ1-2; D is unclear. From germline, CDR1 is SGHTA and CDR2 FQGNSA. CDR3 size: 13 residues. Trimming left V 2 bases short and J 3 bases short, with 7 bases between. The CDR3 is CASSLRQYYGYTF. CDR3 coding DNA: TGTGCCAGCAGCTTACGCCAGTACTATGGCTACACCTTC.

The CDR3 is CASSPPASEQYF. The CDR3 DNA reads as TGTGCCAGCAGCCCCCCTGCCAGCGAGCAGTACTTC. The V and J genes are TRBV4-2 and TRBJ2-7, with D uncertain. CDR1 LGHNA and CDR2 YNFKEQ come from the germline V gene. Trimming removed 4 bases at V and 6 bases at J, with 10 bases between. This CDR3 has 12 residues.

The chain couples TRBV6-5 to TRBJ1-2, with TRBD1 identical over 7 bases. From germline, CDR1 is MNHEY and CDR2 SVGAGI. V shed 0 bases, J shed 5 bases, and the junction held 9 bases outside the gene matches. The CDR3 loop spans 16 amino acids. The CDR3 DNA reads TGTGCCAGCAGTTACTCGAGTTTGGACAGGACATATGGCTACACCTTC. Translation: CASSYSSLDRTYGYTF.

The chain uses TRBV27 and TRBJ2-1, with D uncertain. Germline-derived CDR1 and CDR2 are MNHEY and SMNVEV (reference sequence). Between the trimmed V and J ends, which lost 8 bases and 2 bases, there was a span of 16 bases. There are 15 residues in the CDR3. CDR3 nucleotides: TGTGCCAGCGCCCTCCAGTCCGCTGCCTACAATGAGCAGTTCTTC. As protein: CASALQSAAYNEQFF.

The chain employs TRBV7-9 and TRBJ2-7; 7 positions match TRBD2. The CDR3 has 15 amino acids. Trimming removed 2 bases from V and 5 bases from J; junction bases left unmatched: 9. Germline CDR1 SEHNR, CDR2 FQNEAQ (reference sequence). CDR3 region: CASSLPGGGPDEQYF. In DNA form, the CDR3 reads TGTGCCAGCAGCTTACCGGGGGGAGGTCCCGACGAGCAGTACTTC.

The rearrangement joins TRBV18 to TRBJ1-4; possible D gene TRBD1, 5 bases. Germline loops: CDR1 KGHSH, CDR2 LQKENI. The CDR3 contains 14 residues. The germline V and J ends were trimmed by 2 bases and 5 bases, with 9 bases remaining between them. Here the CDR3 DNA reads TGTGCCAGCTCACCAAGACCAGGGAATGAAAAACTGTTTTTT. Translating gives CASSPRPGNEKLFF.

This chain connects TRBV20-1 to TRBJ1-2; no clear D. Trimming removed 6 bases at V and 6 bases at J, with 11 bases between. Germline V gene sequence: CDR1 DFQATT, CDR2 SNEGSKA (reference sequence). CDR3 length: 11 residues. The CDR3 coding sequence is TGCAGTGCCCTCGACATGAATGGCTACACCTTC. It yields the protein CSALDMNGYTF.

This clone was counted once. V usage is TRBV5-1 and J usage is TRBJ2-2; 11 bases map to TRBD2. The CDR3 sequence is 15 residues long. Per the germline V gene, CDR1 is SGHRS and CDR2 is YFSETQ. The V segment lost 4 bases and the J segment 5 bases; nucleotides outside the gene matches: 4. The CDR3 reads CASSPLAGVTGELFF. The CDR3 bases are TGCGCCAGCAGCCCACTAGCGGGGGTGACCGGGGAGCTGTTTTTT. Filled out from reference TRBV5-1 and TRBJ2-2, the complete variable domain reads KAGVTQTPRYLIKTRGQQVTLSCSPISGHRSVSWYQQTPGQGLQFLFEYFSETQRNKGNFPGRFSGRQFSNSRSEMNVSTLELGDSALYLCASSPLAGVTGELFFGEGSRLTVL.

The chain couples TRBV18 to TRBJ1-1; D ambiguous. Looked up from germline, CDR1 is KGHSH and CDR2 is LQKENI. The V end was cut by 2 bases, the J end by 5 bases, with 9 bases between. This CDR3 region has 13 residues. The CDR3 nucleotides read TGTGCCAGCTCACCATTTTCCGGGACTGAAGCTTTCTTT. This translates into CASSPFSGTEAFF.

The V gene is TRBV6-1, the J gene TRBJ2-5; D remains unclear. The V gene lost 5 bases and the J gene lost 5 bases, with 6 bases spanning the gap. CDR3 length: 11 residues. Germline CDR1 MNHNS, CDR2 SASEGT. The CDR3 nucleotides read TGTGCCAGCAGTCTACGGGAGACCCAGTACTTC. As protein: CASSLRETQYF.

The J gene is TRBJ1-5, the V gene TRBV6-1; D is possibly TRBD1 (6 bases). The CDR3 is 14 residues long. Germline-derived CDR1 and CDR2 are MNHNS and SASEGT. The V end lost 6 bases, the J end lost 0 bases, and 9 bases lay between the germline ends. The CDR3 protein is CASSRGNSNQPQHF. The DNA for the CDR3 is TGTGCCAGCAGCAGGGGAAATAGCAATCAGCCCCAGCATTTT.

The rearrangement joins TRBV29-1 to TRBJ2-7, with D perhaps matching TRBD1 (5 bases). The CDR3 contains 12 residues. V lost 4 bases and J 6 bases, leaving 13 bases between the germline ends. Germline CDR1 and CDR2: SQVTM and ANQGSEA. CDR3 bases: TGCAGCGTTGGCGGCAGGGCTATCGAGCAGTACTTC. It codes for CSVGGRAIEQYF.

The V gene is TRBV5-1, the J gene TRBJ2-4; 9 nucleotides match TRBD1. The germline gives CDR1 SGHRS, CDR2 YFSETQ. The CDR3 runs 16 residues. V was clipped by 0 bases and J by 7 bases; unmatched bases: 8. The CDR3 DNA reads TGCGCCAGCAGCTTGGCATGGGGACAGGGATCGAACATTCAGTACTTC. Residues: CASSLAWGQGSNIQYF.

This clone has a single count. This chain uses TRBV7-9 with TRBJ2-7; 11 bases are shared with TRBD2. This CDR3 spans 14 amino acids. V gave up 5 bases and J gave up 1 base; unmatched junction bases: 1. Germline V lookup: CDR1 SEHNR, CDR2 FQNEAQ (reference sequence). The CDR3, as DNA: TGTGCCAGCAGCAGGACTAGCGGGTCCTACGAGCAGTACTTC. Translation: CASSRTSGSYEQYF.

V and J are TRBV4-3 and TRBJ2-2; TRBD1 agrees at 8 bases. Germline CDR1 is LGHNA and CDR2 is YSLEER. V shed 1 base and J 5 bases; nucleotides not matched to a gene: 6. CDR3 length: 16 residues. CDR3 DNA sequence: TGCGCCAGCAGCCAAGTACCCAGGGGGCGGACCGGGGAGCTGTTTTTT. Its protein is CASSQVPRGRTGELFF.